This T cell receptor (beta chain) was retrieved from a study of shared T cell receptors in the human thymus. The repertoire was sequenced with immunoSEQ multiplex PCR; TCRdb's copy has only in-frame clones and lacks some. This sample yields roughly 700,000 clones, of which around 87% are seen a single time; about 0.01% belongs to the top ten. Germline CDR1 LGHNA, CDR2 YSLEER. V gave up 1 base and J gave up 2 bases; unmatched junction bases: 3. This CDR3 has 17 amino acids. This same sample was also taken into another study, of human thymus T cells.

The specimen sequenced was thymocytes. This clonotype originated in a boy younger than two with a congenital heart defect. This chain connects TRBV4-3 to TRBJ2-5; 14 positions match TRBD2. CDR3 region: CASSQGLAGGAQETQYF. The CDR3 bases are TGCGCCAGCAGCCAAGGACTAGCGGGAGGGGCACAAGAGACCCAGTACTTC.